This T cell receptor beta chain stems from a study of control samples from healthy donors and cancer patients. CDR3 length equals 14 residues. The V gene lost 5 bases and the J gene lost 0 bases, with 8 bases spanning the gap. The germline V gene has CDR1 SGHRS and CDR2 YFSETQ. The count of this clone is one. Libraries were prepared by immunoSEQ multiplex PCR; TCRdb keeps only in-frame clonotypes and omits some of them. Among 150,000 to 200,000 clones, 88% were seen once, and the ten largest hold 4% to 6%. Sample: blood. This receptor was taken from a woman under 40 in good health. The J gene is TRBJ1-4, the V gene TRBV5-1; D gene unclear. The CDR3 loop reads CASRFSATNEKLFF. CDR3 DNA: TGCGCCAGCAGGTTTTCTGCAACTAATGAAAAACTGTTTTTT.